This T cell receptor (beta chain) was found in a study of regulatory T cells in long-lasting Graves disease. Study-level background: Newly diagnosed Graves' patients had under 3 months of antithyroid drugs. Findings of the study overall: There were preferences for TRBV28, TRBJ1-2 and TRBJ2-5 in persistent disease.

Described time point: newly diagnosed GD, antithyroid drugs for less than 3 months. The authors made the TCR library using RNA they extracted from PBMCs. This clonotype was counted many times. As yet, its antigen is unknown. One junction end does not reproduce the germline sequence, and a read error may be involved. The CDR3 has 14 residues. Relying on iRepertoire HTBI primers and Arm-PCR of CDR3 regions, the team built TCR beta libraries. One entry per CDR3 protein results from TCRdb running MiXCR on the multiplex PCR reads. Of under 800,000 distinct CDR3 sequences listed, approximately 15% were seen once; the top ten hold 18%. These records were also assigned to another study, of T cells in Graves' hyperthyroidism and ophthalmopathy. Per that paper: With the HTBI primer set, the TCR CDR3 went through a first round of RT-PCR.

The receptor was derived from a woman between 25 and 40 years old with Graves disease. The chain links TRBV12-3 or TRBV12-4 to TRBJ1-1; no clear D gene. Sequencing used peripheral blood mononuclear cells (PBMCs), obtained at new diagnosis, from a patient treated with antithyroid drugs. The CDR3 sequence: CASSLVRANTEAFF. CDR3 nucleotides: TGTGCCAGCAGCTTAGTGAGGGCGAACACTGAAGCTTTCTTT.